Each of the 25 T cell receptor beta chains below was sequenced from the same sample in a study of T cells after posttransplantation cyclophosphamide. Only in-frame clones appear in the TCRdb table, and some are missing; sequencing was by immunoSEQ multiplex PCR. There are about 24,000 clones in the sample, none observed a single time. Sequencing was performed on PBMCs. These receptors were taken from a woman between 45 and 60 years old in good health, CMV-negative, and a related stem cell transplant donor.

Many counts were recorded for this clone. The chain uses TRBV6-6 and TRBJ1-5; TRBD1 aligns across 10 bases. Trimming at V came to 7 bases and at J to 7 bases, leaving 13 bases not matched to a gene. The CDR3 covers 16 residues. Per germline, CDR1 MNHNY and CDR2 SVGAGI (reference sequence). CDR3 DNA sequence: TGTGCCAGCACCCTAACCGCGGGGACAGGGGACCAGCCCCAGCATTTT. This sequence encodes CASTLTAGTGDQPQHF.

This clone showed up many times. The chain uses TRBV2 and TRBJ2-3; 10 bases match TRBD2. This CDR3 region has 15 residues. The germline V gene encodes CDR1 SNHLY and CDR2 FYNNEI. The V and J ends lost 6 bases and 2 bases, in that order; junction bases with no gene match: 5. The CDR3 nucleotides read TGTGCCAGCAGCTTTAGCGGGGGGCCCACAGATACGCAGTATTTT. It translates to CASSFSGGPTDTQYF.

This clone was detected many times. The chain uses TRBV15 and TRBJ2-1, with a weak D call TRBD1 (6 bases). V was clipped by 1 base and J by 7 bases, with 14 bases between them. This CDR3 region has 15 residues. Germline assignment: CDR1 LNHNV and CDR2 YYDKDF (reference sequence). CDR3 residues: CATSRGDITSNEQFF. CDR3 DNA: TGTGCCACCAGCAGAGGGGACATCACGTCGAATGAGCAGTTCTTC.

This clone was detected many times. The chain links TRBV27 to TRBJ2-5; 8 nucleotides match TRBD2. Trimming took 6 bases from V and 2 from J; bases not matched to a gene: 2. The germline gives CDR1 MNHEY, CDR2 SMNVEV (reference sequence). The CDR3 extends over 13 amino acids. The CDR3 spells CASSRGGQETQYF. The CDR3, as DNA: TGTGCCAGCAGCCGGGGGGGTCAAGAGACCCAGTACTTC.

This clone has a count of ten or more. This sequence joins TRBV2 and TRBJ2-5; TRBD1 agrees at 8 bases. CDR3 length: 15 amino acids. V dropped 6 bases and J dropped 2; count of bases not matched to a gene: 8. Germline V gene lookup returns CDR1 SNHLY and CDR2 FYNNEI. The CDR3 coding sequence is TGTGCCAGCAGATTCACGACAGGGGAACAAGAGACCCAGTACTTC. This codes for CASRFTTGEQETQYF.

Ten or more counts support this clone. The chain combines TRBV7-2 with TRBJ1-2, with TRBD1 as a possible D gene (6 bases). The CDR3 has 14 amino acids. V lost 2 bases and J 8 bases, leaving 15 bases between the germline ends. Germline-derived CDR1 and CDR2 are SGHTA and FQGNSA. This CDR3 is CASSLPRGALGYTF. The CDR3 coding sequence is TGTGCCAGCAGCTTACCGCGGGGGGCATTGGGCTACACCTTC.

In this sample, this clone turned up many times. This rearrangement joins TRBV4-1 to TRBJ2-7, with 8 bases matching TRBD1. Germline assignment: CDR1 MGHRA and CDR2 YSYEKL. V shed 4 bases, J shed 6 bases, and the junction held 11 bases outside the gene matches. This CDR3 is 15 amino acids long. This CDR3 is CASSPLGQGSAEQYF. The DNA of the CDR3 is TGCGCCAGCAGCCCCCTAGGACAGGGATCCGCCGAGCAGTACTTC.

This clone was seen at least ten times. This chain uses TRBV6-6 with TRBJ1-1; 9 bases are a match to TRBD1. Per the germline V gene, CDR1 is MNHNY and CDR2 is SVGAGI (reference sequence). V shed 2 bases, J shed 1 base, and the junction held 2 bases outside the gene matches. There are 15 residues in the CDR3. The DNA of the CDR3 is TGTGCCAGCAGTTACCCGGACAGGGGGAACACTGAAGCTTTCTTT. Residues: CASSYPDRGNTEAFF.

This clone was counted ten times or more. V is TRBV19 and J is TRBJ2-3; 7 bases are a match to TRBD1. The CDR3 extends over 16 amino acids. Germline CDR1 is LNHDA and CDR2 is SQIVND (reference sequence). With 5 bases clipped from V and 0 bases from J, the junction kept 8 bases outside the gene matches. CDR3 amino acids: CASSGLGQPSTDTQYF. The CDR3 DNA reads as TGTGCCAGTAGTGGCCTGGGACAGCCTAGCACAGATACGCAGTATTTT.

Many counts were recorded for this clone. This chain connects TRBV6-1 to TRBJ1-1, with D uncertain. Germline V gives CDR1 MNHNS, CDR2 SASEGT. This CDR3 region has 14 residues. Trimming cost V 7 bases and J 4 bases, with 16 bases left between them. CDR3 sequence reads: CASTGDPLGTEAFF. The CDR3 nucleotides are TGTGCCAGCACCGGAGACCCCCTAGGCACTGAAGCTTTCTTT.

The sample holds many counts of this clone. The chain couples TRBV9 to TRBJ1-2; a weak D match, TRBD1 (6 bases). Looked up from germline, CDR1 is SGDLS and CDR2 is YYNGEE. The CDR3 runs to 17 residues. Trimming removed 3 bases from V and 4 bases from J, with 22 bases in between. The DNA for the CDR3 is TGTGCCAGCAGCGGGGGGGGCGACAGGAGGATAGGCTATGGCTACACCTTC. Amino acid sequence: CASSGGGDRRIGYGYTF.

This clone was recorded many times. V gene TRBV7-2 combines with J gene TRBJ2-1; D possibly corresponds to TRBD1 (6 bases). This CDR3 comprises 14 residues. V was trimmed by 10 bases and J by 6 bases, leaving 19 bases between them. Germline CDR1 SGHTA, CDR2 FQGNSA. CDR3 bases: TGTGCCACCAGTCGGGACACCGGACCCAATGAGCAGTTCTTC. It yields the protein CATSRDTGPNEQFF.

The sample holds many counts of this clone. CDR3 in DNA: TGCGCCAGCAGCTTGGACTCGACAGGGGTCAAAAACATTCAGTACTTC. Protein sequence: CASSLDSTGVKNIQYF. This rearrangement joins TRBV5-1 to TRBJ2-4, with 8 positions matching TRBD1. The germline V gene has CDR1 SGHRS and CDR2 YFSETQ. After removal of 0 bases from V and 3 bases from J, the junction contained 5 bases not matched to a gene. The CDR3 extends over 16 amino acids.

This clone has a count of ten or more. The chain uses TRBV19 and TRBJ2-5, with TRBD2 identical over 16 bases. Germline V gene data show CDR1 as LNHDA and CDR2 as SQIVND (reference sequence). The CDR3 loop spans 18 amino acids. V was pared by 5 bases and J by 2 bases, with 8 bases of the junction left unmatched. CDR3 protein: CASSSGLAGGSRQETQYF. CDR3 bases: TGTGCCAGTAGTTCGGGACTAGCGGGAGGGAGTCGACAAGAGACCCAGTACTTC. Supplemented by reference TRBV19 and TRBJ2-5, the full variable domain reads DGGITQSPKYLFRKEGQNVTLSCEQNLNHDAMYWYRQDPGQGLRLIYYSQIVNDFQKGDIAEGYSVSREKKESFPLTVTSAQKNPTAFYLCASSSGLAGGSRQETQYFGPGTRLLVL.

This clone has ten or more counts. The rearrangement uses TRBV27 and TRBJ2-2, with 9 bases identical to TRBD1. The CDR3 runs to 15 residues. Germline CDR1 MNHEY, CDR2 SMNVEV (reference sequence). V was pared by 4 bases and J by 1 base, with 1 base of the junction left unmatched. The CDR3 loop reads CASSWGQGNTGELFF. The CDR3, as DNA: TGTGCCAGCAGTTGGGGACAGGGGAACACCGGGGAGCTGTTTTTT.

Details on this clone: A far larger clone lies a single base away; this is likely a read error. The chain couples TRBV15 to TRBJ2-7; 8 nucleotides match TRBD2. Germline CDR1 is LNHNV and CDR2 is YYDKDF (reference sequence). The CDR3 extends over 14 amino acids. The CDR3 is CATGGGPSRSEQYF. Written as DNA, the CDR3 is TGTGCTACCGGGGGGGGGCCTTCACGCTCCGAGCAGTACTTC.

This clone was detected many times. The chain joins TRBV6-1 to TRBJ1-4; possibly TRBD1 for D (6 bases). CDR1 and CDR2 (germline): MNHNS, SASEGT. V was cut by 7 bases and J by 8 bases, with 11 bases left in between. The CDR3 length is 12 residues. The chain's CDR3 is CASKTGPEKLFF. The CDR3 region has the DNA TGTGCCAGCAAGACAGGACCCGAAAAACTGTTTTTT.

This clone was seen many times. The J gene is TRBJ2-3, the V gene TRBV7-9, with D uncertain. This CDR3 has 12 amino acids. Germline-derived CDR1 and CDR2 are SEHNR and FQNEAQ (reference sequence). V lost 8 bases, J lost 4 bases, and 10 bases lay in between. The CDR3 DNA reads as TGTGCCAGCCGCCTATATGCAGATACGCAGTATTTT. Protein sequence: CASRLYADTQYF.

This clone appeared many times. This chain uses TRBV9 with TRBJ1-1, with D hard to call. Germline V gene sequence: CDR1 SGDLS, CDR2 YYNGEE. The CDR3 is 13 amino acids. The V gene lost 0 bases and the J gene lost 1 base, with 4 bases spanning the gap. The CDR3 sequence: CASSVAGNTEAFF. The CDR3 bases are TGTGCCAGCAGCGTAGCCGGGAACACTGAAGCTTTCTTT.

This clone occurred many times. The rearrangement links TRBV10-3 to TRBJ2-3; D possibly corresponds to TRBD1 (6 bases). Trimming removed 6 bases at V and 2 bases at J, with 18 bases between. The CDR3 is 16 residues long. Germline V gene sequence: CDR1 ENHRY, CDR2 SYGVKD. CDR3 sequence reads: CAIRDAKQGHTDTQYF. The CDR3 DNA reads TGTGCCATCAGGGACGCAAAACAGGGACACACAGATACGCAGTATTTT.

This clone was detected many times. The chain employs TRBV7-9 and TRBJ2-1; the match to TRBD2 covers 11 bases. Germline assignment: CDR1 SEHNR and CDR2 FQNEAQ (reference sequence). After removal of 3 bases from V and 5 bases from J, the junction contained 3 bases not matched to a gene. This CDR3 is 15 amino acids long. In DNA, the CDR3 is TGTGCCAGCAGCTTGGGGACTAGCGGAAACAATGAGCAGTTCTTC. Its translation: CASSLGTSGNNEQFF.

The sample holds many counts of this clone. V gene TRBV4-1 combines with J gene TRBJ2-1; D is perhaps TRBD1 (6 bases). V gave up 1 base and J gave up 0 bases, with 10 bases separating them. Germline values: CDR1 MGHRA, CDR2 YSYEKL. This CDR3 spans 16 amino acids. The CDR3 DNA follows: TGCGCCAGCAGCCAAGCGGACAGTTACTCCTACAATGAGCAGTTCTTC. This encodes CASSQADSYSYNEQFF.

This clone was counted ten times or more. This sequence joins TRBV19 and TRBJ1-2, with TRBD1 matching over 7 bases. This CDR3 is 12 amino acids long. V gave up 6 bases and J gave up 7 bases; unmatched junction bases: 5. The V gene's germline CDR1 is LNHDA and CDR2 SQIVND (reference sequence). The CDR3 reads CASSDTGVGYTF. For the CDR3, the DNA is TGTGCCAGTAGCGATACAGGGGTTGGCTACACCTTC. The variable domain in full, with the rest retrieved from reference TRBV19 and TRBJ1-2, is DGGITQSPKYLFRKEGQNVTLSCEQNLNHDAMYWYRQDPGQGLRLIYYSQIVNDFQKGDIAEGYSVSREKKESFPLTVTSAQKNPTAFYLCASSDTGVGYTFGSGTRLTVV.

The sample holds many counts of this clone. The chain has TRBV9 and TRBJ1-1; D is perhaps TRBD1 (6 bases). Germline CDR1 SGDLS, CDR2 YYNGEE. V dropped 2 bases and J dropped 1 base, with 6 bases sitting between them. This CDR3 has 13 residues. The CDR3 here is CASSVTGNTEAFF. The DNA for the CDR3 is TGTGCCAGCAGCGTGACAGGGAACACTGAAGCTTTCTTT.

This clone was found many times. This chain uses TRBV29-1 with TRBJ2-1, with 8 bases matching TRBD1. Per the germline V gene, CDR1 is SQVTM and CDR2 is ANQGSEA. J was trimmed by 7 bases and V by 8 bases; bases with no gene match: 4. This CDR3 contains 11 residues. The CDR3 is CSTRQGNEQFF. CDR3 DNA sequence: TGCAGCACTAGACAGGGGAATGAGCAGTTCTTC.